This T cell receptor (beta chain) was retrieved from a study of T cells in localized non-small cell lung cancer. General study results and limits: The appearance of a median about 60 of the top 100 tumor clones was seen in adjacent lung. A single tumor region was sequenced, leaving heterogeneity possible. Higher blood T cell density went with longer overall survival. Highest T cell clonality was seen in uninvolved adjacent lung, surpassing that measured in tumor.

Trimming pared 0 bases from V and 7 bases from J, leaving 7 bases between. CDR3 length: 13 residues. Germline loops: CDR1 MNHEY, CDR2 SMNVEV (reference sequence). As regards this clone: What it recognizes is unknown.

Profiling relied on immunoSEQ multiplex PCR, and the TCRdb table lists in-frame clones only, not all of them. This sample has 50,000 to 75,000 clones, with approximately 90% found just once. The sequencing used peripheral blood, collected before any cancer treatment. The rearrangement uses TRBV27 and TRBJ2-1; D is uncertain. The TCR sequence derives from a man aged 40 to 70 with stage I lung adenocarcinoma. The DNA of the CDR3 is TGTGCCAGCAGTTTATCCCCTAGGAATGAGCAGTTCTTC. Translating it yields CASSLSPRNEQFF.